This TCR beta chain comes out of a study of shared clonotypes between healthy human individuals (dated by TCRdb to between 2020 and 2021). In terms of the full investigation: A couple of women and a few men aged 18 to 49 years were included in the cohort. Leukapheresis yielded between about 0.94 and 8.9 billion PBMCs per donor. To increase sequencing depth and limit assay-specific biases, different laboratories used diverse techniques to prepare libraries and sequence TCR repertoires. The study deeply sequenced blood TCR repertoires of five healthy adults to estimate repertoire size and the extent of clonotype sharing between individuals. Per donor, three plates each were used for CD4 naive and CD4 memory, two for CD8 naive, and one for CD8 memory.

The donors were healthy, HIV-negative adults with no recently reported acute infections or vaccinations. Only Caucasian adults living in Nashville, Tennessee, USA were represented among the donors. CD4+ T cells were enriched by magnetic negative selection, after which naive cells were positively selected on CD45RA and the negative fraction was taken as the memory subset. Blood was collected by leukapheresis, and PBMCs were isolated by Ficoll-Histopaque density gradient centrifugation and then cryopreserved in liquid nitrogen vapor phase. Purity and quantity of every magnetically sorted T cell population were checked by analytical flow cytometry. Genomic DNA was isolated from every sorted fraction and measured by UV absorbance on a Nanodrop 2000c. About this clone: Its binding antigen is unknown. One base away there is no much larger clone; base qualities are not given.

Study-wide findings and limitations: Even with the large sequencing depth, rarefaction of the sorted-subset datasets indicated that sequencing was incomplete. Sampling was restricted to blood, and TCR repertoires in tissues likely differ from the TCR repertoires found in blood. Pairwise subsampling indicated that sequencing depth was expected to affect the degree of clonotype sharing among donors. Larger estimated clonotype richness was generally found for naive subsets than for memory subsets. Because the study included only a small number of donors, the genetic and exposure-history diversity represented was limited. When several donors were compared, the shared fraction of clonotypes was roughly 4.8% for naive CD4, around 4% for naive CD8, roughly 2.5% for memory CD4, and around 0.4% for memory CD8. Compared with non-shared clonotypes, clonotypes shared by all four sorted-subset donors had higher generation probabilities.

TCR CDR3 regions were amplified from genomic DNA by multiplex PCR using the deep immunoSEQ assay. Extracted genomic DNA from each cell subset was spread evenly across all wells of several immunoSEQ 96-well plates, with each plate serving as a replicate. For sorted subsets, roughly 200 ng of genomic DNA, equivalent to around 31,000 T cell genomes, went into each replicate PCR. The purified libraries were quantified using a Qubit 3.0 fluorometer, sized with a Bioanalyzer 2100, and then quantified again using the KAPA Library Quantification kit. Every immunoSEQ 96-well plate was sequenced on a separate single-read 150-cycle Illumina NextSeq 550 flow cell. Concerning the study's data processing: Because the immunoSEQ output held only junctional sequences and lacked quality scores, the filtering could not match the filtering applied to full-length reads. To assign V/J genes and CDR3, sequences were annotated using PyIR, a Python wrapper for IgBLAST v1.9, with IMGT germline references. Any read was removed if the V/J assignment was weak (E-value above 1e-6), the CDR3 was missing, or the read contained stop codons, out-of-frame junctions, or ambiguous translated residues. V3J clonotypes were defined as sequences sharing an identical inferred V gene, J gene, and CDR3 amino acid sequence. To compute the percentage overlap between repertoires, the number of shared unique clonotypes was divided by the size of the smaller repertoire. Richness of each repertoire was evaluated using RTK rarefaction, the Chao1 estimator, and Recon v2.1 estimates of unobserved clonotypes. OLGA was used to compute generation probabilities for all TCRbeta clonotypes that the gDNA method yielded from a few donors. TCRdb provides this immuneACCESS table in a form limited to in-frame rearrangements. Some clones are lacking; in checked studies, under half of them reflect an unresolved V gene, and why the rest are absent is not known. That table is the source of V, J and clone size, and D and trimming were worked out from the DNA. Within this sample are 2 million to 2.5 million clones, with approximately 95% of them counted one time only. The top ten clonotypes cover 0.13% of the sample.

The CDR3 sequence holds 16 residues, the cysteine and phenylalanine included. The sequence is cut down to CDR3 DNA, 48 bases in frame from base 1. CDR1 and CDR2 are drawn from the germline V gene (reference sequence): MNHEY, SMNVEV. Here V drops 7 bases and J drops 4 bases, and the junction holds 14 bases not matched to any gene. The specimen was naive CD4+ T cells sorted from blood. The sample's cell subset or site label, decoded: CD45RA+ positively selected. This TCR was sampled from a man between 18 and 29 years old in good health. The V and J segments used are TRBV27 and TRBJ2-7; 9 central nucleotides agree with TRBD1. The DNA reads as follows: TGTGCCAGCACCTTTACCGGGACAGGGAGTTCTTACGAGCAGTACTTC. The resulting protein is CASTFTGTGSSYEQYF.